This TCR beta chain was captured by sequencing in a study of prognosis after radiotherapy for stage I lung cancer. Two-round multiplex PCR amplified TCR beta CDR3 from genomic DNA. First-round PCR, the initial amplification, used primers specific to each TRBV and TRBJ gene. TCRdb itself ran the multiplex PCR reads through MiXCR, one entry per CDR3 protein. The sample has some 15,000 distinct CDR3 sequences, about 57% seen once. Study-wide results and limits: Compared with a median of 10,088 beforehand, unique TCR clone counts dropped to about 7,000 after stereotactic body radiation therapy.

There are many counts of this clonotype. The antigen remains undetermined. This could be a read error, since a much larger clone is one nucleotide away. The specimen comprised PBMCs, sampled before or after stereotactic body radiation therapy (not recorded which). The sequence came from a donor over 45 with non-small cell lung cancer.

CDR3 sequence: CAGSGGLAGYKSSYNEQFF. The CDR3 DNA sequence: TGTGCCGGCAGCGGGGGACTAGCGGGATACAAGAGTTCCTACAATGAGCAGTTCTTC. The chain carries TRBV5-6 and TRBJ2-1; 13 positions match TRBD2. From germline, CDR1 is SGHDT and CDR2 YYEEEE. The CDR3 covers 19 residues.